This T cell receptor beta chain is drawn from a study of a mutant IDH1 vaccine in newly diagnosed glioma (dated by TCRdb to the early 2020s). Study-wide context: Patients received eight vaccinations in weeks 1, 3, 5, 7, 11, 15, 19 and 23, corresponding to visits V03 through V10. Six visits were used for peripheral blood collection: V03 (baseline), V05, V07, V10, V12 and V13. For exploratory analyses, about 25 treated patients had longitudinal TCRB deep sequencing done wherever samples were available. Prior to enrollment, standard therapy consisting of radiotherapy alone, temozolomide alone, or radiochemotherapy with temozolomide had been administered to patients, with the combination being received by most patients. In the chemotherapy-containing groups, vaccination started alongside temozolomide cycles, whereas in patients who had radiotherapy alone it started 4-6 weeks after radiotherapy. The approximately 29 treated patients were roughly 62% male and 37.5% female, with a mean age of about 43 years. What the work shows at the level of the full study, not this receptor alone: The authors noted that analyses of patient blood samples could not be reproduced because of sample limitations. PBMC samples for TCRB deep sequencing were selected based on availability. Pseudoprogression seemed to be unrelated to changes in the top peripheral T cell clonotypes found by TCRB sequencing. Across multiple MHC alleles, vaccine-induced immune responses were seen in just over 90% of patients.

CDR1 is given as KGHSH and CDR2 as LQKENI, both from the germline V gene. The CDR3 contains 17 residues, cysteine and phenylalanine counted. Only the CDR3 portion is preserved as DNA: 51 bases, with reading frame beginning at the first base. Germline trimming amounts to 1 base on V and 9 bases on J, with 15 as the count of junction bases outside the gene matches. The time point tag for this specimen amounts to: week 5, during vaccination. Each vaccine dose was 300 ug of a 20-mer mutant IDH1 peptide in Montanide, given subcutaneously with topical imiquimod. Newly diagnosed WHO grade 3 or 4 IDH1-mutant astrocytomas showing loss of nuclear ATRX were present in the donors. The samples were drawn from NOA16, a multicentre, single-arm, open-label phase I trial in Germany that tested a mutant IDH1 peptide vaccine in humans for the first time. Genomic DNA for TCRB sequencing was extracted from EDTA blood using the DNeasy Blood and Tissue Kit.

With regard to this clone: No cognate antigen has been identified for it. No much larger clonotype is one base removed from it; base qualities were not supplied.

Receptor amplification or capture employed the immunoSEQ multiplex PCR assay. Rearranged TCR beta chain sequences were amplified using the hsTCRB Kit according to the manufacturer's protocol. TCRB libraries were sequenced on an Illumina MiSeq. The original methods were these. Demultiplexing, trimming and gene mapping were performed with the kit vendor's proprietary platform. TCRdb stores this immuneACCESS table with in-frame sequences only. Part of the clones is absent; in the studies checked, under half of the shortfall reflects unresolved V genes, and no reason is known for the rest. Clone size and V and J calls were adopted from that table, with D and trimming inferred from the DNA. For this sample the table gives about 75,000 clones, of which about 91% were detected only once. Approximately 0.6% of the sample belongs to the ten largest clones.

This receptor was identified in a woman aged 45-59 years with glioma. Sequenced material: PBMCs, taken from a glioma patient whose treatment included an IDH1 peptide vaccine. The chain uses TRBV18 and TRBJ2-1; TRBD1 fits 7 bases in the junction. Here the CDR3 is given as CASSPLRRQGEVSEQFF. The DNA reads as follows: TGTGCCAGCTCACCACTCCGGCGGCAGGGGGAAGTAAGTGAGCAGTTCTTC.